Each of the 12 T cell receptor beta chains below was sequenced from the same sample in a study of vaccination and CD4 T cells after COVID-19. These receptors are not linked to any known antigen. CD4+ T cells that had been cultured provided DNA sequenced with the Oncomine TCR Beta short-read assay. From the PCR reads, TCRdb called clonotypes with MiXCR, one entry per CDR3 protein. Here the sample spans 9,600 or so distinct CDR3 sequences, about half being singletons. Noted treatment: approximately nine-day PBMC culture with coronavirus spike peptide pools or control peptides (ViraFEST assay). Harvesting of the unexposed donor's CD4+ T cells predated the COVID-19 pandemic (2011-2018). What was sequenced was CD4+ T cells from blood, cultured in vitro. Receptors originate from a human donor in good health.

V and J are TRBV20-1 and TRBJ1-1; D gene unclear. CDR3 length: 15 residues. Trimming removed 0 bases from V and 3 bases from J, with 14 bases in between. Per the germline V gene, CDR1 is DFQATT and CDR2 is SNEGSKA (reference sequence). As DNA, the CDR3 is TGCAGTGCTAGAGATCGTGGCAGATCACACACTGAAGCTTTCTTT. Protein: CSARDRGRSHTEAFF.

This clonotype was counted only a few times. This chain joins TRBV7-9 and TRBJ1-6, with 11 positions matching TRBD1. With 1 base clipped from V and 10 bases from J, the junction kept 3 bases outside the gene matches. The CDR3 runs to 15 residues. From germline, CDR1 is SEHNR and CDR2 FQNEAQ (reference sequence). This CDR3 is CASSLGGTGGSPLHF. The CDR3 DNA sequence: TGTGCCAGCAGCTTAGGAGGGACAGGGGGATCACCCCTCCACTTT.

V usage is TRBV5-4 and J usage is TRBJ1-1; 10 positions match TRBD1. The ends lost 0 bases at V and 0 bases at J; junction bases unmatched: 2. The germline CDR1 and CDR2 sequences are SGHNT and YYREEE (reference sequence). The CDR3 runs to 16 residues. Here the CDR3 reads CASSLGGQGMNTEAFF. CDR3 nucleotides: TGTGCCAGCAGCTTGGGGGGACAGGGGATGAACACTGAAGCTTTCTTT.

This clonotype was observed a handful of times. Here the CDR3 reads CASSPKQGEIYNSPLHF. The CDR3 nucleotides are TGTGCCAGCAGCCCTAAACAGGGGGAAATCTATAATTCACCCCTCCACTTT. The V and J genes are TRBV6-1 and TRBJ1-6; 8 bases match TRBD1. After removal of 6 bases from V and 3 bases from J, the junction contained 10 bases not matched to a gene. Germline V CDR1 and CDR2: MNHNS, SASEGT. The CDR3 loop spans 17 amino acids.

This clonotype was detected only a few times. The rearrangement uses TRBV6-1 and TRBJ1-1, with D perhaps matching TRBD1 (5 bases). Germline assignment: CDR1 MNHNS and CDR2 SASEGT. This CDR3 spans 14 amino acids. Between the trimmed V and J ends, which lost 6 bases and 2 bases, there was a span of 13 bases. CDR3 residues: CASRTGTTNTEAFF. Here the CDR3 DNA reads TGTGCCAGCAGGACCGGGACGACAAACACTGAAGCTTTCTTT.

J is TRBJ2-1 and V is TRBV7-7, with 10 bases fitting TRBD2. With 5 bases clipped from V and 2 bases from J, the junction kept 9 bases outside the gene matches. The CDR3 consists of 17 residues. Germline CDR1 SSHAT, CDR2 FNYEAQ (reference sequence). CDR3 region: CASSPVPSGRPYNEQFF. CDR3 nucleotide sequence: TGTGCCAGCAGCCCGGTCCCTAGCGGGAGACCCTACAATGAGCAGTTCTTC.

This chain links TRBV10-3 with TRBJ2-5; D is undetermined. The CDR3 is 11 amino acids. The ends were cut back, 4 bases at V and 5 bases at J, with 5 bases in the middle. Germline CDR1 is ENHRY and CDR2 is SYGVKD. DNA for the CDR3: TGTGCCATCAGTGGTGGGGAGACCCAGTACTTC. Translated, it gives CAISGGETQYF.

This clonotype has more than one count but fewer than ten. The genes are TRBV28 and TRBJ2-4, with 12 bases aligning to TRBD2. CDR3 size: 18 residues. Germline CDR1 is MDHEN and CDR2 is SYDVKM. Trimming took 5 bases from V and 2 from J; bases not matched to a gene: 10. The DNA for the CDR3 is TGTGCCAGCAGTCGCCCTAGCGGGGGGGTAGGGTCCAAAAACATTCAGTACTTC. This encodes CASSRPSGGVGSKNIQYF.

The gene calls are TRBV27 and TRBJ1-5; TRBD1 matches 7 bases. The CDR3 covers 14 residues. Germline CDR1 reads MNHEY; CDR2 reads SMNVEV (reference sequence). Trimming took 6 bases from V and 4 from J; bases not matched to a gene: 6. The CDR3, as DNA: TGTGCCAGCAGACGACAGGGCCGAAATCAGCCCCAGCATTTT. This translates into CASRRQGRNQPQHF.

The chain combines TRBV24-1 with TRBJ2-1, with 8 bases lining up with TRBD2. Germline V gives CDR1 KGHDR, CDR2 SFDVKD. The CDR3 is 16 amino acids. Germline trimming cut 5 bases from V and 7 bases from J; bases unmatched to any gene: 12. The CDR3 sequence is CATSGNSGEKGNEQFF. CDR3 coding DNA: TGTGCCACCAGTGGAAATAGCGGGGAGAAAGGTAATGAGCAGTTCTTC.

The gene calls are TRBV6-1 and TRBJ2-4, with D maybe TRBD2 (6 bases). The V end was cut by 6 bases, the J end by 0 bases, with 9 bases between. CDR1 MNHNS and CDR2 SASEGT come from the germline V gene. The CDR3 is made up of 14 amino acids. The CDR3 region is CASSPGLAKNIQYF. CDR3 in DNA: TGTGCCAGCAGCCCGGGACTAGCCAAAAACATTCAGTACTTC.

V usage is TRBV15 and J usage is TRBJ2-3; no firm D call. This CDR3 region has 16 residues. With 0 bases removed from V and 2 bases from J, the gap between germline ends came to 12 bases. Germline loops: CDR1 LNHNV, CDR2 YYDKDF (reference sequence). In nucleotides, the CDR3 is TGTGCCACCAGCAGAGACCAGTTGGGGTCCACAGATACGCAGTATTTT. Residues: CATSRDQLGSTDTQYF. Together with reference TRBV15 and TRBJ2-3, the CDR3 gives the full variable domain: DAMVIQNPRYQVTQFGKPVTLSCSQTLNHNVMYWYQQKSSQAPKLLFHYYDKDFNNEADTPDNFQSRRPNTSFCFLDIRSPGLGDTAMYLCATSRDQLGSTDTQYFGPGTRLTVL.